Shown below are 9 T cell receptor beta chains from a single sample sequenced in a study of blood T cell repertoires in COVID-19. Libraries were prepared by immunoSEQ multiplex PCR; TCRdb keeps only in-frame clonotypes and omits some of them. The data contain approximately 65,000 clones, 79% of them singletons. Sequenced input: peripheral blood. These receptors came from a woman older than 75 with active or convalescent COVID-19.

This clone was seen just once. The chain uses TRBV30 and TRBJ1-2; 7 bases match TRBD1. After removal of 5 bases from V and 1 base from J, the junction contained 4 bases not matched to a gene. The length of the CDR3 is 13 residues. Germline CDR1 and CDR2: GTSNPN and SVGIG (reference sequence). The CDR3 nucleotides are TGTGCCTGGGGGACAGAAGATAACTATGGCTACACCTTC. Translated: CAWGTEDNYGYTF.

The rearrangement uses TRBV5-1 and TRBJ1-1; D not resolved. Germline lookup yields CDR1 SGHRS and CDR2 YFSETQ. The CDR3 sequence is 14 residues long. V lost 4 bases and J 4 bases, leaving 14 bases between the germline ends. CDR3 sequence reads: CASSGSGGSTEAFF. DNA for the CDR3: TGCGCCAGCAGCGGATCCGGAGGGAGCACTGAAGCTTTCTTT. Full variable domain (outside the CDR3, taken from reference TRBV5-1 and TRBJ1-1): KAGVTQTPRYLIKTRGQQVTLSCSPISGHRSVSWYQQTPGQGLQFLFEYFSETQRNKGNFPGRFSGRQFSNSRSEMNVSTLELGDSALYLCASSGSGGSTEAFFGQGTRLTVV.

The chain recombines TRBV2 with TRBJ2-3; TRBD2 agrees at 7 bases. V dropped 4 bases and J dropped 5; count of bases not matched to a gene: 3. The CDR3 runs 13 residues. Germline V gene sequence: CDR1 SNHLY, CDR2 FYNNEI. CDR3 bases: TGTGCCAGCAGTGGACTAGCTTTAGATACGCAGTATTTT. Its protein is CASSGLALDTQYF.

J is TRBJ1-2 and V is TRBV19, with D perhaps TRBD1 (6 bases). Trimming left V 7 bases short and J 4 bases short, with 16 bases between. CDR3 size: 14 residues. Germline assignment: CDR1 LNHDA and CDR2 SQIVND (reference sequence). The CDR3 loop reads CASTSDRKFYGYTF. The DNA of the CDR3 is TGTGCCAGTACCTCGGACAGAAAATTCTATGGCTACACCTTC.

The CDR3 DNA follows: TGTGCCAGCAGCTTGTCTAGCGGGGGGGCCCTCGAGCAGTACTTC. Protein sequence: CASSLSSGGALEQYF. The chain carries TRBV11-2 and TRBJ2-7; 12 bases match TRBD2. Trimming cost V 3 bases and J 6 bases; bases outside gene matches: 6. The germline V gene encodes CDR1 SGHAT and CDR2 FQNNGV. The CDR3 sequence is 15 residues long.

This clone was seen a handful of times. This sequence joins TRBV9 and TRBJ2-3, with D possibly being TRBD2 (5 bases). CDR1 and CDR2 (germline): SGDLS, YYNGEE. Trimming pared 2 bases from V and 0 bases from J, leaving 10 bases between. This CDR3 is built from 15 residues. The CDR3 spells CASSVGGYSTDTQYF. The DNA of the CDR3 is TGTGCCAGCAGCGTCGGCGGGTATAGCACAGATACGCAGTATTTT.

The chain carries TRBV3-1 (or the pseudogene TRBV3-2) and TRBJ2-3, with TRBD1 matching 8 bases. This CDR3 is built from 14 residues. CDR1 is LGHDT and CDR2 is YNNKEL in the germline V gene (reference sequence). The V segment lost 4 bases and the J segment 3 bases; nucleotides outside the gene matches: 3. The CDR3 DNA reads TGTGCCAGCAGCCGAAGGACAGGGACAGATACGCAGTATTTT. Amino acids: CASSRRTGTDTQYF.

This clone occurred a few times. The rearrangement joins TRBV6-1 to TRBJ1-5, with 8 bases matching TRBD1. Per the germline V gene, CDR1 is MNHNS and CDR2 is SASEGT. Trimming cost V 2 bases and J 7 bases; bases outside gene matches: 13. The CDR3 spans 17 residues. This CDR3 reads CASSETKGQARIQPQHF. CDR3 DNA sequence: TGTGCCAGCAGTGAAACAAAGGGACAGGCTAGGATACAGCCCCAGCATTTT.

The chain is built from TRBV4-1 and TRBJ2-7, with a possible D match to TRBD1 (5 bases). CDR1 and CDR2 (germline): MGHRA, YSYEKL. Trimming took off 0 bases at V and 0 bases at J, with 12 bases between the two ends. The CDR3 spans 16 residues. The CDR3 coding sequence is TGCGCCAGCAGCCAAGATGGACACAGGACCTCCTACGAGCAGTACTTC. Its protein product is CASSQDGHRTSYEQYF.